The sequence of this T cell receptor beta chain was determined in a study of cytomegalovirus exposure and HLA in healthy donors. General observations from the study: Subsequent analysis found a tendency for first-cohort TCR clusters to co-occur within the 120 or so validation repertoires. Using the classifier, cytomegalovirus status was reportedly diagnosed with high specificity and sensitivity.

Assay used: immunoSEQ multiplex PCR; TCRdb lists only in-frame clones, some missing. This table holds 250,000 to 300,000 clones, approximately 86% found once. Details on this clone: What it binds is unknown.

The CDR3 has 14 residues. V lost 1 base and J lost 1, with 8 bases in between. Germline V gene lookup returns CDR1 MNHEY and CDR2 SVGAGI. This chain connects TRBV6-5 to TRBJ2-7; no firm D call. The sample was PBMCs. The TCR comes from a woman under 30 in good health and CMV-seronegative. The CDR3 spells CASSYLHGSYEQYF. The CDR3 nucleotides are TGTGCCAGCAGTTACTTACATGGTTCCTACGAGCAGTACTTC.